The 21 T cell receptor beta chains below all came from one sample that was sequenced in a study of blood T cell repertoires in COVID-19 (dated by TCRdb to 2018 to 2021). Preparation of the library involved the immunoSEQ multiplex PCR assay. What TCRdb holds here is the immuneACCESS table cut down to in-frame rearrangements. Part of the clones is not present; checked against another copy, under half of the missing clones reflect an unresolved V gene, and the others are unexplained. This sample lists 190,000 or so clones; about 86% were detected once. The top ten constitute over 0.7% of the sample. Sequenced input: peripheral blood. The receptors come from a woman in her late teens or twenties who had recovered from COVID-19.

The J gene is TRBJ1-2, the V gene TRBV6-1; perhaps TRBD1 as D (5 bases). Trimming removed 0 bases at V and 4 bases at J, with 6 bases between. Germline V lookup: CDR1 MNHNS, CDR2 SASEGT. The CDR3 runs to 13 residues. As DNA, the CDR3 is TGTGCCAGCAGTGAAGCCGACAGCTATGGCTACACCTTC. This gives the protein CASSEADSYGYTF.

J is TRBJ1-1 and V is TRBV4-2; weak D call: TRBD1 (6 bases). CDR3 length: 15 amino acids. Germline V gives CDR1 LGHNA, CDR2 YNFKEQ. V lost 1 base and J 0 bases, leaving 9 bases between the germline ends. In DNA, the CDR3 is TGTGCCAGCAGCCAAGGGGACACAATGAACACTGAAGCTTTCTTT. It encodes CASSQGDTMNTEAFF.

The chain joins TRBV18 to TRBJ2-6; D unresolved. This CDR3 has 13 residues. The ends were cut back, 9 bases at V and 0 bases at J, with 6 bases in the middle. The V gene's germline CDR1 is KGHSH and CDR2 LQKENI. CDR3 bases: TGTGCCAGTGAGAGCTCTGGGGCCAACGTCCTGACTTTC. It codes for CASESSGANVLTF.

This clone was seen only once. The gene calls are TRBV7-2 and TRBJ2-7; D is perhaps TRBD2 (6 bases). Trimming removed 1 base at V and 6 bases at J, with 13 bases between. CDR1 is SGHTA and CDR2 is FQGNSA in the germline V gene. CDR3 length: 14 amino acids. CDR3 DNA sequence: TGTGCCAGCAGCTTAGACGGGAGTCGGGCCGAGCAGTACGTC. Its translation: CASSLDGSRAEQYV.

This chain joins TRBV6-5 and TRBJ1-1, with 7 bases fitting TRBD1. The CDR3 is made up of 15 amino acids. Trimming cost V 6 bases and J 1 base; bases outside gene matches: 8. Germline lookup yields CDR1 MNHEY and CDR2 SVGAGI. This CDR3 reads CASRQTGARNTEAFF. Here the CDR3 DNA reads TGTGCCAGCAGACAAACAGGGGCCAGGAACACTGAAGCTTTCTTT.

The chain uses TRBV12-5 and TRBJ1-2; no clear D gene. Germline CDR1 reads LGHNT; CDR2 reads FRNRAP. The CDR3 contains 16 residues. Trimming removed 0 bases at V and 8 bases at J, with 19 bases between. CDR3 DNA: TGTGCTAGTGGTTTGGTACAAGGAGGTCCCGTGGGAGGCTACACCTTC. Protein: CASGLVQGGPVGGYTF.

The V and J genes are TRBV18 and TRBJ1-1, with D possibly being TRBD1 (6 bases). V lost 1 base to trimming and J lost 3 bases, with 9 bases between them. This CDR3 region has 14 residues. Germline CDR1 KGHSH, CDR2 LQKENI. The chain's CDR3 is CASSPRTADTEAFF. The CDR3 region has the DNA TGTGCCAGCTCACCACGGACAGCGGACACTGAAGCTTTCTTT.

The CDR3 bases are TGTGCCAGCAGTGATACCAGGTCTGGGGCCAACGTCCTGACTTTC. Its translation is CASSDTRSGANVLTF. The gene calls are TRBV6-4 and TRBJ2-6, with no clear D. CDR1 MRHNA and CDR2 SNTAGT come from the germline V gene. This CDR3 has 15 residues. Trimming removed 3 bases from V and 1 base from J, with 7 bases in between.

CDR3 amino acids: CASSPGQGADTEAFF. The CDR3 DNA sequence: TGTGCCAGCAGCCCGGGACAGGGGGCAGACACTGAAGCTTTCTTT. The gene calls are TRBV7-9 and TRBJ1-1, with 12 bases identical to TRBD1. Germline V gene lookup returns CDR1 SEHNR and CDR2 FQNEAQ (reference sequence). Germline trimming cut 5 bases from V and 3 bases from J; bases unmatched to any gene: 4. This CDR3 region has 15 residues.

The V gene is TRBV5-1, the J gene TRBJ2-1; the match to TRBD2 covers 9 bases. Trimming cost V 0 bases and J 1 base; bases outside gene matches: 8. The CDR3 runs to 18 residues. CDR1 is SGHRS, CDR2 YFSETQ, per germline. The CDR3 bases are TGCGCCAGCAGCTTGGCCCCTCAAGCGGGAGGTTCCTACAATGAGCAGTTCTTC. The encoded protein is CASSLAPQAGGSYNEQFF.

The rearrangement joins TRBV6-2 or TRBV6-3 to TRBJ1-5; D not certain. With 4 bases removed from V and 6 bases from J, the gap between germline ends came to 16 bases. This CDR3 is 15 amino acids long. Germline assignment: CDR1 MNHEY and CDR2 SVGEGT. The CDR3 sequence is CASSWGGRYGQPQHF. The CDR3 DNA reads TGTGCCAGCAGTTGGGGAGGGAGGTACGGTCAGCCCCAGCATTTT.

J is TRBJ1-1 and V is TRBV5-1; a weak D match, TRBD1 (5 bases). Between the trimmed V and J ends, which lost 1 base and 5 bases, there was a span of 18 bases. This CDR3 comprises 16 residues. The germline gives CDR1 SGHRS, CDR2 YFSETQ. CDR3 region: CASSLRGVTVGTEAFF. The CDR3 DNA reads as TGCGCCAGCAGCTTGCGGGGGGTAACAGTGGGAACTGAAGCTTTCTTT.

For the CDR3, the DNA is TGTGCCAGCAGCCCAGGGACAGGGGGCACCGTAGGGTCGGAAAAACTGTTTTTT. Protein sequence: CASSPGTGGTVGSEKLFF. The chain combines TRBV7-2 with TRBJ1-4; 12 nucleotides agree with TRBD1. The junction had 15 bases not matched to a gene; V was cut back by 5 bases and J by 8 bases. CDR3 length: 18 residues. Per the germline V gene, CDR1 is SGHTA and CDR2 is FQGNSA.

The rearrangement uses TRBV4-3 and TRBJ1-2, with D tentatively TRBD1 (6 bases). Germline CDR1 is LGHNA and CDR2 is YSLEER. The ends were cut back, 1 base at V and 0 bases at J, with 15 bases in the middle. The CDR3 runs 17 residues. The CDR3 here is CASSQGDVGTTNYGYTF. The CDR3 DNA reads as TGCGCCAGCAGCCAAGGGGATGTGGGGACAACTAACTATGGCTACACCTTC.

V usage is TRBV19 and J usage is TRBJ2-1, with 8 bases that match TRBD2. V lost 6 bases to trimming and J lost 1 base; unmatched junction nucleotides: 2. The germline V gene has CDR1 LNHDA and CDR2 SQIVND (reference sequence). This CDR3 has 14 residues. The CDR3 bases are TGTGCCAGTAGGCGGGGGGAGTCCTACAATGAGCAGTTCTTC. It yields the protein CASRRGESYNEQFF.

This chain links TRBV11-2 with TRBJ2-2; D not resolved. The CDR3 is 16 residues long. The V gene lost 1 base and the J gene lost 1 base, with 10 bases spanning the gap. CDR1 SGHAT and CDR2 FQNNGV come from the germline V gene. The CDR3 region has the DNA TGTGCCAGCAGCTTAGGGGCCCGTAGGAACACCGGGGAGCTGTTTTTT. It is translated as CASSLGARRNTGELFF.

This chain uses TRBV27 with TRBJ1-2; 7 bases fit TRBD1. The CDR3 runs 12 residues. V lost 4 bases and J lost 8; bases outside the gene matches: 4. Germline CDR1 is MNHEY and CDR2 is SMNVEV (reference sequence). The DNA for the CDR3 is TGTGCCAGCAGTTGGAACAGGGGCGGCTACACCTTC. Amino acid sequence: CASSWNRGGYTF.

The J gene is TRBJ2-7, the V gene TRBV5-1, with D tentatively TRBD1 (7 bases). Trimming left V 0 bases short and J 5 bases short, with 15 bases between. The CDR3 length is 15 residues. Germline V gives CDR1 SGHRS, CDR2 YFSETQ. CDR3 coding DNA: TGCGCCAGCAGCTTGGAGGAGGGGGCTTTCAACGAGCAGTACTTC. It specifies CASSLEEGAFNEQYF.

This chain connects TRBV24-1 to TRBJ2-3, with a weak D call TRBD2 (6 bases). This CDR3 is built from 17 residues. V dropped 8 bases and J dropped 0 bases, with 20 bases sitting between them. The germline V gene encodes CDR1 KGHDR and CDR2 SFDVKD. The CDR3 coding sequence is TGTGCCACCACCGGACCGGGACTGCTAACTAGCACAGATACGCAGTATTTT. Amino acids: CATTGPGLLTSTDTQYF.

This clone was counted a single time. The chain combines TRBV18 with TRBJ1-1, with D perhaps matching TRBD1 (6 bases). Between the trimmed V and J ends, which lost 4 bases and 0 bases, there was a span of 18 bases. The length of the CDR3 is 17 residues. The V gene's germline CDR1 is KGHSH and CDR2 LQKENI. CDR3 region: CASSLAQWTVLNTEAFF. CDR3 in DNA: TGTGCCAGCTCACTGGCCCAGTGGACAGTGCTGAACACTGAAGCTTTCTTT.

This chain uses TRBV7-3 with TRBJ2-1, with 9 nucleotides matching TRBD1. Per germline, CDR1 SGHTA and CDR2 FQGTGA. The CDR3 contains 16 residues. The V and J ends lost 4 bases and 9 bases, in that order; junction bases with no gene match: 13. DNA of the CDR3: TGTGCCAGCAGCTCTGGGAGCCTACAGGGGGCTGGTGAGCAGTTCTTC. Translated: CASSSGSLQGAGEQFF.